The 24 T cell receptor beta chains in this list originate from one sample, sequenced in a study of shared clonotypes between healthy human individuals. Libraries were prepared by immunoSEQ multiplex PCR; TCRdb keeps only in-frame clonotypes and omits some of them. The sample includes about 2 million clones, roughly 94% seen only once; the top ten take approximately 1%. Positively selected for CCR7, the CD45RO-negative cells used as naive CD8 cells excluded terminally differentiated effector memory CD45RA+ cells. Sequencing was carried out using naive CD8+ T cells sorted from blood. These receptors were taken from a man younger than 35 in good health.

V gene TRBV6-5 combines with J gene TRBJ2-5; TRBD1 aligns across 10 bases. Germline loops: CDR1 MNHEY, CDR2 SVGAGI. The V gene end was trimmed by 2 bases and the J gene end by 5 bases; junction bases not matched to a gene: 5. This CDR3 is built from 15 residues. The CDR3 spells CASSYGTGEWETQYF. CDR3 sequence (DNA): TGTGCCAGCAGTTACGGGACAGGGGAGTGGGAGACCCAGTACTTC.

CDR3 sequence: CASSTMEEGLRSYEQYF. The CDR3 coding sequence is TGTGCCAGCAGCACCATGGAGGAGGGACTGAGGTCGTACGAGCAGTACTTC. The chain combines TRBV5-4 with TRBJ2-7; D might be TRBD2 (6 bases). Trimming shortened V by 4 bases and J by 4 bases, and 24 bases separated the two germline ends. The CDR3 length is 17 residues. Germline CDR1 SGHNT, CDR2 YYREEE (reference sequence).

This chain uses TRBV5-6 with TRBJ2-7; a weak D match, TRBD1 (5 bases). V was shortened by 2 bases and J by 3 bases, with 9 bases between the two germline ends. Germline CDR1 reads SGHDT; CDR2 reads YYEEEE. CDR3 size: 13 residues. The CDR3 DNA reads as TGTGCCAGCAGCTTACCAACAGGCTACGAGCAGTACTTC. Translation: CASSLPTGYEQYF.

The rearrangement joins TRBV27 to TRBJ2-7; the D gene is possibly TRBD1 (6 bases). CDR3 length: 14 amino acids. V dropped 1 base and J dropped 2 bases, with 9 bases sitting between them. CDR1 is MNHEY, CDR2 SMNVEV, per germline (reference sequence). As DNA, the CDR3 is TGTGCCAGCAGTTTATACTGGACAGCCTACGAGCAGTACTTC. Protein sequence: CASSLYWTAYEQYF.

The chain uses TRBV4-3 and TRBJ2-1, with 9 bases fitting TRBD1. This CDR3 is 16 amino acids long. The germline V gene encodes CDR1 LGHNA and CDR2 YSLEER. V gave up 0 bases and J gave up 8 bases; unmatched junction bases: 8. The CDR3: CASSQEWGQGWHEQFF. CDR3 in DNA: TGCGCCAGCAGCCAAGAATGGGGACAGGGTTGGCATGAGCAGTTCTTC.

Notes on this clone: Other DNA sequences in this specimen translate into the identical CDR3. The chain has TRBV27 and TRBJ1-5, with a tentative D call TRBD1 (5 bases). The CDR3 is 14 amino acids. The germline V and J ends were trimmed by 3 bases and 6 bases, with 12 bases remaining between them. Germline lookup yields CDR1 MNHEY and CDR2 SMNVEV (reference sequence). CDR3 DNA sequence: TGTGCCAGCAGTTTGGTTGGGGGATCTCAGCCCCAGCATTTT. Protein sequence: CASSLVGGSQPQHF.

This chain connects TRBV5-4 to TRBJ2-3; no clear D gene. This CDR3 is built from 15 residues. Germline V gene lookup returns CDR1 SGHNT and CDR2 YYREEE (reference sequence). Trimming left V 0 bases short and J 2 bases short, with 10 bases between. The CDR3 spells CASSLDYPYTDTQYF. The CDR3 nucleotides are TGTGCCAGCAGCTTGGACTATCCCTACACAGATACGCAGTATTTT.

The chain's CDR3 is CSVEGDGRTDTQYF. CDR3 in DNA: TGCAGCGTTGAAGGGGACGGACGCACAGATACGCAGTATTTT. The J gene is TRBJ2-3, the V gene TRBV29-1; D is tentatively TRBD1 or TRBD2 (5 bases each). The CDR3 is 14 residues long. From germline, CDR1 is SQVTM and CDR2 ANQGSEA. V shed 1 base and J shed 1 base, with 9 bases lying between them.

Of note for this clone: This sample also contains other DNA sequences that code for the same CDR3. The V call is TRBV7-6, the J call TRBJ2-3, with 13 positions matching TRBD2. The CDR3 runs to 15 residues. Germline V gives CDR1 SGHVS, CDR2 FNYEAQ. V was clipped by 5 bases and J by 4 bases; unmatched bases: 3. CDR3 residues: CASSILAGGADTQYF. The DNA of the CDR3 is TGTGCCAGCAGCATACTAGCGGGGGGGGCAGATACGCAGTATTTT.

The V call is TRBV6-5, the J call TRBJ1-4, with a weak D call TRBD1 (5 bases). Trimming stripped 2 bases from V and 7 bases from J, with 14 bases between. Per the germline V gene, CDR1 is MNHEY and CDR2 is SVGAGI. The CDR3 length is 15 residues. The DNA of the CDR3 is TGTGCCAGCAGTTACCTGGGGGGATTTTCTGAAAAACTGTTTTTT. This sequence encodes CASSYLGGFSEKLFF.

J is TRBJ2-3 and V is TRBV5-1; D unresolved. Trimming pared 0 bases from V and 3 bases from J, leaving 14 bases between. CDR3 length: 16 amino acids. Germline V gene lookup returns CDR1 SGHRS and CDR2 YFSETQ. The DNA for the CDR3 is TGCGCCAGCAGCTTGGCCGAGACGGCATTGACAGATACGCAGTATTTT. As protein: CASSLAETALTDTQYF.

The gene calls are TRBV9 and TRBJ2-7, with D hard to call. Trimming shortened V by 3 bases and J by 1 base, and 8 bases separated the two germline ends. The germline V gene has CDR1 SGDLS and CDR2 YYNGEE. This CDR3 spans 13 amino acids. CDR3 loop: CASSGGESYEQYF. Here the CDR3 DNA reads TGTGCCAGCAGCGGGGGTGAGTCCTACGAGCAGTACTTC.

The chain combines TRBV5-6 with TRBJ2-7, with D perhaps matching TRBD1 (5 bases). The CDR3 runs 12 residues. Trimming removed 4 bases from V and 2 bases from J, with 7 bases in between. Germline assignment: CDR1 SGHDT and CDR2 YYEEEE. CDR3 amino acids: CASSVTAYEQYF. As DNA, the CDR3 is TGTGCCAGCAGCGTGACAGCCTACGAGCAGTACTTC.

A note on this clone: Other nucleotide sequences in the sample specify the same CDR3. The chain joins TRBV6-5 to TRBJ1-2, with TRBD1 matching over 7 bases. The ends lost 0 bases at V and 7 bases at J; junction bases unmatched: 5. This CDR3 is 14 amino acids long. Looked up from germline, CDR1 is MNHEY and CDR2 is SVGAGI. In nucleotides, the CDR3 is TGTGCCAGCAGTTACTCAGAAGGGGGCAGTGGCTACACCTTC. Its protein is CASSYSEGGSGYTF.

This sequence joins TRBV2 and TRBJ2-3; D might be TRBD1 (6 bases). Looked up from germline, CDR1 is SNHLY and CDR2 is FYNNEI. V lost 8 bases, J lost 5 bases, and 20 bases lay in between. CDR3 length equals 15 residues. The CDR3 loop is CASSEYRAMGDTQYF. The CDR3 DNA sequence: TGTGCCAGCTCCGAGTACAGGGCGATGGGAGATACGCAGTATTTT. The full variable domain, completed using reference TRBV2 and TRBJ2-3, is EPEVTQTPSHQVTQMGQEVILRCVPISNHLYFYWYRQILGQKVEFLVSFYNNEISEKSEIFDDQFSVERPDGSNFTLKIRSTKLEDSAMYFCASSEYRAMGDTQYFGPGTRLTVL.

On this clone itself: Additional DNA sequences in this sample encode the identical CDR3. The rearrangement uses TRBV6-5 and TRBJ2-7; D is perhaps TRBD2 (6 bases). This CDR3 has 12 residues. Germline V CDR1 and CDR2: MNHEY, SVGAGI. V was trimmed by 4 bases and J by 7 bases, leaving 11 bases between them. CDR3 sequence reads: CASSSPGGEQYF. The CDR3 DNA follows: TGTGCCAGCAGTTCCCCAGGAGGGGAGCAGTACTTC.

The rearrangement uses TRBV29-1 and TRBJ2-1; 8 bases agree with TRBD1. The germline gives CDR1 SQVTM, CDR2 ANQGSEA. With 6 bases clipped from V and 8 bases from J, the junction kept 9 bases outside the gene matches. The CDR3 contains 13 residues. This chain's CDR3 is CSVADREPYEQFF. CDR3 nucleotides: TGCAGCGTAGCGGACAGGGAGCCTTATGAGCAGTTCTTC.

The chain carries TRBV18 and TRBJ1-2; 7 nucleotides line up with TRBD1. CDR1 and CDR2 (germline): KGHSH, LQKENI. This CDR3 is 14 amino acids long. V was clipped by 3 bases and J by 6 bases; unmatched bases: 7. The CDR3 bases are TGTGCCAGCTCACCCTCGACAGGGAGGAATGGCTACACCTTC. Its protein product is CASSPSTGRNGYTF.

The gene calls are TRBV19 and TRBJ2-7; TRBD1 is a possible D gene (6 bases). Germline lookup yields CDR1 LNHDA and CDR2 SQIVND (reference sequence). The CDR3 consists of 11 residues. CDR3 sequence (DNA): TGTGCTGTGGGGGCCTCCTACGAGCAGTACTTC. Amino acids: CAVGASYEQYF.

The CDR3 is CASSQGRPEVWNSPLHF. The DNA for the CDR3 is TGTGCCAGCAGCCAAGGACGTCCGGAGGTCTGGAATTCACCCCTCCACTTT. The V call is TRBV7-2, the J call TRBJ1-6; D remains unclear. CDR3 length equals 17 residues. V was pared by 5 bases and J by 7 bases, with 21 bases between. Germline lookup yields CDR1 SGHTA and CDR2 FQGNSA.

CDR3 loop: CASSLTFGGSYEQYF. CDR3 coding DNA: TGTGCCAGCAGTCTAACCTTCGGGGGCTCCTACGAGCAGTACTTC. The J gene is TRBJ2-7, the V gene TRBV27, with D possibly TRBD2 on 6 matching bases. Per the germline V gene, CDR1 is MNHEY and CDR2 is SMNVEV (reference sequence). V was shortened by 5 bases and J by 0 bases, with 14 bases between the two germline ends. This CDR3 is built from 15 residues.

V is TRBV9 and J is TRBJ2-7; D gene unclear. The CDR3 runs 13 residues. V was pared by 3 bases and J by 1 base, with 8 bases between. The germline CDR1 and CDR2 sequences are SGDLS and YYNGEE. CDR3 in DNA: TGTGCCAGCAGCGCACAGAGATCCTACGAGCAGTACTTC. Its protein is CASSAQRSYEQYF.

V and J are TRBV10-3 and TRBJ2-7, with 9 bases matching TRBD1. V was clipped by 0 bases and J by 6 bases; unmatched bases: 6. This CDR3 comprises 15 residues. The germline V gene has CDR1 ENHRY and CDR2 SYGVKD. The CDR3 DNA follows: TGTGCCATCAGTGAGTCGGGACAGGGCATACGCGAGCAGTACTTC. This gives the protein CAISESGQGIREQYF.

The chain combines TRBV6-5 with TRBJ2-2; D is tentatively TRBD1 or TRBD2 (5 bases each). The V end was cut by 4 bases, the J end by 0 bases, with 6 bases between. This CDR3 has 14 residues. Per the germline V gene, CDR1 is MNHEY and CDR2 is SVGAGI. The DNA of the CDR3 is TGTGCCAGCAGTTGGGACGCGAACACCGGGGAGCTGTTTTTT. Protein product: CASSWDANTGELFF.